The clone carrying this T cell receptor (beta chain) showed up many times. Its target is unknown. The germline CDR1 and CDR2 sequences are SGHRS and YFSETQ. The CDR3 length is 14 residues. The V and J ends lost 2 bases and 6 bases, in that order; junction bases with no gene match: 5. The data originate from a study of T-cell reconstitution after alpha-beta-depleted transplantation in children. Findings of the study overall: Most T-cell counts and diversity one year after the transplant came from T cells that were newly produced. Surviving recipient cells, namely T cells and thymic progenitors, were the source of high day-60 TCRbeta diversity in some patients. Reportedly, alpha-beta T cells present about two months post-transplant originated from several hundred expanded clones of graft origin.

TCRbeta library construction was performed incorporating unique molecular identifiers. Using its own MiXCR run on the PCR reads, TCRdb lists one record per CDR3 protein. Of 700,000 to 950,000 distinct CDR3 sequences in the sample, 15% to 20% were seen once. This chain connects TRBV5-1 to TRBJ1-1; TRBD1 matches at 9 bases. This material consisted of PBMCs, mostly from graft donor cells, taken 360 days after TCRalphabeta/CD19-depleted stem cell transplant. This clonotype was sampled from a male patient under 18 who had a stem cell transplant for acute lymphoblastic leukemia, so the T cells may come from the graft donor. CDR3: CASSFPGQGSEAFF. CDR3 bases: TGCGCCAGCAGCTTCCCGGGACAGGGATCTGAAGCTTTCTTT.